The 22 T cell receptor delta chains in this list originate from one sample, sequenced in a study of gamma-delta T cells after stem cell transplantation. TCRdb re-called clones from the RT-PCR reads via CATT. This table holds over 3,500 delta-chain clones, 16% found once. Sequencing was performed on gamma-delta T cells. The origin of the receptors is a human donor. It is not recorded whose cells these are; they may come from a transplant donor.

No V gene call was produced; the J gene was TRDJ3; the table's D call, TRDD3, has no DNA check behind it. The CDR3 is made up of 21 amino acids. The CDR3 loop is CARDWDWGQPTFSLDTRQMFF. Written as DNA, the CDR3 is TGTGCCCGTGACTGGGACTGGGGGCAACCCACCTTCTCCTTGGACACCCGACAGATGTTTTTC.

The chain combines TRDV1 with TRDJ2; 12 bases map to TRDD3. The CDR3 loop spans 19 amino acids. The germline CDR1 and CDR2 sequences are TSWWSYY and QGS. V lost 0 bases, J lost 4 bases, and 9 bases stayed unmatched. The chain's CDR3 is CALGELLGDTRDQTAQLFF. CDR3 bases: TGTGCTCTTGGGGAACTACTGGGGGATACCCGAGACCAGACAGCACAACTCTTCTTT.

The chain has TRDV1 and TRDJ3; D is uncertain. Germline V gene sequence: CDR1 TSWWSYY, CDR2 QGS. CDR3 size: 20 residues. The V and J ends lost 0 bases and 0 bases respectively, with 15 bases between them. Written as DNA, the CDR3 is TGTGCTCTTGGGGAACTCGCTCTTCGGCCCAGCTCCTGGGACACCCGACAGATGTTTTTC. It encodes CALGELALRPSSWDTRQMFF.

The V gene is listed as TRDV2; no J gene was called; TRDD3 is the table's D call and was not checked against the DNA. CDR1 is GEAIGNYY and CDR2 is EKD in the germline V gene. This CDR3 has 18 amino acids. The chain's CDR3 is CACDVGLEGRRETGQLFF. Here the CDR3 DNA reads TGTGCCTGTGACGTTGGACTGGAGGGCCGACGGGAGACAGGACAGCTCTTCTTT.

With respect to this clone: Other DNA sequences in this specimen translate into the identical CDR3. The chain combines TRAV29/DV5 with TRDJ1, with 12 positions matching TRDD3. Per germline, CDR1 NSMFDY and CDR2 ISSIKDK. This CDR3 has 19 residues. The trim removed 5 bases at V and 3 bases at J, leaving 20 bases unmatched. The CDR3, as DNA: TGTGCAGCTACCCCGCGGGCTACTGGGGGATACAAATCCGCCGATAAACTCATCTTT. Residues: CAATPRATGGYKSADKLIF.

V and J are TRDV1 and TRDJ2, with TRDD3 matching over 11 bases. The ends lost 3 bases at V and 4 bases at J; junction bases unmatched: 22. The CDR3 has 22 amino acids. Germline CDR1 and CDR2: TSWWSYY and QGS. CDR3 loop: CALGDNYLLGDMPVVTTAQLFF. The CDR3 DNA reads as TGTGCTCTTGGGGATAATTATTTACTGGGGGATATGCCTGTCGTTACGACAGCACAACTCTTCTTT.

V usage is TRDV1 and J usage is TRDJ1; 7 bases line up with TRDD3. The J gene, missing from TCRdb, was assigned here through DNA to germline matching. CDR3 size: 17 residues. V lost 1 base, J lost 8 bases, and 16 bases stayed unmatched. Germline V gives CDR1 TSWWSYY, CDR2 QGS. The DNA for the CDR3 is TGTGCTCTTGGGGAACGCGGGACTGGGGACCCTAAAAGGAAACTCATCTTT. Its translation is CALGERGTGDPKRKLIF.

V gene TRDV1 combines with J gene TRDJ1, with 9 bases lining up with TRDD3. The J gene was missing in TCRdb and was found by matching the end of the DNA to germline. Germline CDR1 and CDR2: TSWWSYY and QGS. CDR3 length: 22 amino acids. The V gene end was trimmed by 4 bases and the J gene end by 1 base; junction bases not matched to a gene: 25. The CDR3 region has the DNA TGTGCTCTTGGGGGAATACCTACTACGGATTACTGGGGGAGACGGGCCACCGATAAACTCATCTTT. It is translated as CALGGIPTTDYWGRRATDKLIF.

This chain uses TRDV3 with TRDJ1; TRDD3 matches 9 bases. V was clipped by 2 bases and J by 3 bases; unmatched bases: 16. CDR1 and CDR2 (germline): TVYSNPD, GDNSRS (reference sequence). CDR3 length: 17 residues. The CDR3 DNA reads as TGTGCCTTTCTCCTACCTGGGGGATTGAGTGGAGCCGATAAACTCATCTTT. The encoded protein is CAFLLPGGLSGADKLIF.

This clone turned up a few times. This chain links TRDV1 with TRDJ1, with 12 positions matching TRDD3. Germline-derived CDR1 and CDR2 are TSWWSYY and QGS. The J segment lost 0 bases and the V segment lost 4 bases, leaving 6 bases of the junction unmatched. The CDR3 consists of 17 residues. CDR3 in amino acids: CALGALLGDTYTDKLIF. CDR3 bases: TGTGCTCTTGGGGCATTACTGGGGGATACTTACACCGATAAACTCATCTTT.

The J gene is TRDJ1; the V gene was not called; the tabulated D call, TRDD3, remains unverified against the DNA. There are 19 residues in the CDR3. The DNA of the CDR3 is TGTGCTCTTGGGGAACTCCCCCCCGTAAATGTTCCATACACCGATAAACTCATCTTT. Translation: CALGELPPVNVPYTDKLIF.

In its sample, this clone was seen a few times. The chain links TRDV2 to TRDJ3, with TRDD3 identical over 10 bases. CDR1 is GEAIGNYY and CDR2 is EKD in the germline V gene. The CDR3 spans 21 residues. The V and J ends lost 2 bases and 0 bases, in that order; junction bases with no gene match: 12. DNA of the CDR3: TGTGCCTGTGACAGGCCCAACGGGGGGATACGTAGCTCCTGGGACACCCGACAGATGTTTTTC. It codes for CACDRPNGGIRSSWDTRQMFF.

This clone was detected only a few times. The chain links TRDV2 to TRDJ3, with D unclear. Trimming pared 5 bases from V and 0 bases from J, leaving 16 bases between. This CDR3 contains 18 residues. Germline lookup yields CDR1 GEAIGNYY and CDR2 EKD. The CDR3 here is CACAYLARSSWDTRQMFF. The CDR3 DNA sequence: TGTGCCTGTGCTTATCTAGCTCGCAGCTCCTGGGACACCCGACAGATGTTTTTC.

The chain's CDR3 is CALGARQAYRWIILTAQLFF. The CDR3 DNA is TGTGCTCTTGGGGCACGACAGGCGTATCGTTGGATAATCTTGACAGCACAACTCTTCTTT. The rearrangement links TRDV1 to TRDJ2; perhaps TRDD3 as D (5 bases). CDR1 and CDR2 from the germline V gene are TSWWSYY and QGS. This CDR3 has 20 residues. Trimming cost V 4 bases and J 2 bases, with 26 bases left between them.

The V and J genes are TRDV3 and TRDJ1; TRDD3 matches 7 bases. The CDR3 totals 21 residues. CDR1 is TVYSNPD and CDR2 is GDNSRS in the germline V gene (reference sequence). V was pared by 1 base and J by 3 bases, with 29 bases of the junction left unmatched. CDR3: CAFKFAWTYGQLGTGSDKLIF. For the CDR3, the DNA is TGTGCCTTTAAGTTTGCGTGGACCTACGGGCAACTGGGGACCGGTTCCGATAAACTCATCTTT.

The sample holds a few counts of this clone. The chain combines TRDV1 with TRDJ1, with TRDD3 matching 11 bases. Germline CDR1 reads TSWWSYY; CDR2 reads QGS. J lost 0 bases, V lost 0 bases, and 12 bases had no gene match. CDR3 length: 20 residues. CDR3 sequence (DNA): TGTGCTCTTGGGGAACTTGGGGGATACGTTAATATTCCGTACACCGATAAACTCATCTTT. Translated, it gives CALGELGGYVNIPYTDKLIF.

Judged by abundance, this clone is medium-sized (0.01 to 0.1%). The J gene is TRDJ1, the V gene TRDV2; unclear D gene. This CDR3 is 15 amino acids long. Trimming took off 0 bases at V and 4 bases at J, with 14 bases between the two ends. The germline CDR1 and CDR2 sequences are GEAIGNYY and EKD. The CDR3 DNA reads TGTGCCTGTGACACCGGCCGGGGCCATGGCGATAAACTCATCTTT. This gives the protein CACDTGRGHGDKLIF.

Comments on this clone: One end of the junction varies from germline; a read error may be responsible. The CDR3 reads CAYFPTLGDTAPKLTF. The DNA of the CDR3 is TGTGCCTACTTTCCTACACTGGGGGATACAGCCCCGAAACTCACCTTT. The J gene is TRDJ1, the V gene TRDV3; TRDD3 aligns across 12 bases. The germline CDR1 and CDR2 sequences are TVYSNPD and GDNSRS (reference sequence). This CDR3 contains 16 residues.

As for this clone: A far larger clone is one base from this, pointing to a likely read error. The V gene call reads TRDV2; no J gene was called; the table's D call, TRDD3, was not checked against the DNA. The V gene's germline CDR1 is GEAIGNYY and CDR2 EKD. The CDR3 has 20 amino acids. Here the CDR3 DNA reads TGTGCCTGTGACACCGGAGGTTCCAGGAGGTACTGGGGCTACACCGATAAACCCATCTTT. This encodes CACDTGGSRRYWGYTDKPIF.

V is TRDV1 and J is TRDJ1, with TRDD3 identical over 8 bases. V was pared by 5 bases and J by 0 bases, with 23 bases of the junction left unmatched. The germline V gene has CDR1 TSWWSYY and CDR2 QGS. This CDR3 region has 21 residues. The CDR3, as DNA: TGTGCTCTTGGGATCAACCGCTCGGGGTACTGGGGGCTAAAGTACACCGATAAACTCATCTTT. Protein sequence: CALGINRSGYWGLKYTDKLIF.

This clone rates as medium-sized. The CDR3 region is CASPSYVGDTRFIYDKLIF. CDR3 DNA: TGTGCCTCGCCTTCCTATGTGGGGGATACACGGTTTATTTACGATAAACTCATCTTT. V usage is TRDV3 and J usage is TRDJ1, with 10 bases aligning to TRDD3. The CDR3 loop spans 19 amino acids. V dropped 4 bases and J dropped 4; count of bases not matched to a gene: 24. The germline V gene encodes CDR1 TVYSNPD and CDR2 GDNSRS (reference sequence).

Of note for this clone: At one boundary the junction diverges from the germline segment, which might be a read error. This chain connects TRDV1 to TRDJ1; either TRDD1 or TRDD3 may supply D (5 bases each). TCRdb offers no J gene call, so here the DNA was matched to germline to obtain one. CDR1 and CDR2 (germline): TSWWSYY, QGS. CDR3 size: 22 residues. DNA for the CDR3: TGTGCTATTGGGGAAATCCGCAAAAGTCTACGACCGTACCTATGGAGGACGGATAAACTCATCTTT. Encoded protein: CAIGEIRKSLRPYLWRTDKLIF.